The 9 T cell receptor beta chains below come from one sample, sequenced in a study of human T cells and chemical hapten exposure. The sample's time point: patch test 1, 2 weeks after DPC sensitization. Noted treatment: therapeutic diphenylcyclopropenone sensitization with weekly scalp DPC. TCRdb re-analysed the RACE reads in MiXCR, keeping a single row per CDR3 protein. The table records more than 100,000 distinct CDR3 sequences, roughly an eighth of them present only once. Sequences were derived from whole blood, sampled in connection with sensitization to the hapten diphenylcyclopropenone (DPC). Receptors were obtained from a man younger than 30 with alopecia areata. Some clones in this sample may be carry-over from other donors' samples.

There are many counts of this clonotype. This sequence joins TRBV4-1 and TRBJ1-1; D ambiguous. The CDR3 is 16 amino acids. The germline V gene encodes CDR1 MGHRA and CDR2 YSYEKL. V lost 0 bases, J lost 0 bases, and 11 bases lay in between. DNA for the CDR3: TGCGCCAGCAGCCAAGATCTCTATCGAGTGAACACTGAAGCTTTCTTT. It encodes CASSQDLYRVNTEAFF.

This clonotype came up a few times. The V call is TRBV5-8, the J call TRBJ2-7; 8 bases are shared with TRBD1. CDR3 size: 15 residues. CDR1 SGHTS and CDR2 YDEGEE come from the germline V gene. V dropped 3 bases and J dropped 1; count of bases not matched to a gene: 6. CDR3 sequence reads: CASSSERTGSYEQYV. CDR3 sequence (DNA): TGTGCCAGCAGCTCGGAACGGACAGGGTCCTACGAGCAGTACGTC.

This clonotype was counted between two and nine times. This CDR3 is CASRDQQGNTEAFF. In nucleotides, the CDR3 is TGTGCCAGCAGGGATCAACAGGGGAACACTGAAGCTTTCTTT. The gene calls are TRBV12-3 or TRBV12-4 and TRBJ1-1; weak D call: TRBD1 (6 bases). Between the trimmed V and J ends, which lost 6 bases and 1 base, there was a span of 12 bases. CDR3 size: 14 residues.

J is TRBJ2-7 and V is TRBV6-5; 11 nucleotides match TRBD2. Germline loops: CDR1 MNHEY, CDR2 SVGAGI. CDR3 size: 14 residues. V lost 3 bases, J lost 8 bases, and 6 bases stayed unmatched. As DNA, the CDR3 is TGTGCCAGCAGTTATTTCGGGACTAGCGGAAAGCAGTACTTC. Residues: CASSYFGTSGKQYF.

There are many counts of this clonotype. The CDR3 DNA follows: TGTGCCAGCAGTGAGACACAGGGACACACTGAAGCTTTCTTT. Translation gives CASSETQGHTEAFF. The chain combines TRBV6-1 with TRBJ1-1; tentatively, D is TRBD1 (6 bases). V was trimmed by 3 bases and J by 3 bases, leaving 11 bases between them. CDR3 size: 14 residues. From germline, CDR1 is MNHNS and CDR2 SASEGT.

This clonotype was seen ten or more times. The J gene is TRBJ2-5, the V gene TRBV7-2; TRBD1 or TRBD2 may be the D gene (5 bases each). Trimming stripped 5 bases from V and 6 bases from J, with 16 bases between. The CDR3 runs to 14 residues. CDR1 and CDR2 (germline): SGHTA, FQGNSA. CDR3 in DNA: TGTGCCAGCAGCATCGGGACCAACCCCAAGACCCAGTACTTC. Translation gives CASSIGTNPKTQYF.

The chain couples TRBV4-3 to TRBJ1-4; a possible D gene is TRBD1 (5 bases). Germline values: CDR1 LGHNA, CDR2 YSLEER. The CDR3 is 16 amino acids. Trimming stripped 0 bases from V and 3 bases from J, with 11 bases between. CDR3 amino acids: CASSQEGRWPNEKLFF. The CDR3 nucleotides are TGCGCCAGCAGCCAAGAGGGACGTTGGCCTAATGAAAAACTGTTTTTT.

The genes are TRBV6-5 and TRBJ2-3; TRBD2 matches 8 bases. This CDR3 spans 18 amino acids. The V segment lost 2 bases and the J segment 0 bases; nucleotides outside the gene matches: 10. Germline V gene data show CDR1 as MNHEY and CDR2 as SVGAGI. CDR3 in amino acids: CASSYLLAGGLSTDTQYF. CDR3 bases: TGTGCCAGCAGTTACCTCCTTGCGGGGGGCTTAAGCACAGATACGCAGTATTTT.

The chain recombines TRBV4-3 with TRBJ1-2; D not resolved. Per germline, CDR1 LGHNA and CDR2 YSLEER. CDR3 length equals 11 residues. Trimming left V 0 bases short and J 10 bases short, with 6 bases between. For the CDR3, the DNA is TGCGCCAGCAGCCAAGAGAGGGCCTACACCTTC. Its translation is CASSQERAYTF.